The clone carrying this TCR beta chain was recorded many times. What it recognizes is unknown. A process of 5'RACE template switching, which added a universal primer site and UMIs, was used to make TCR cDNA. In TCRdb, the 5' RACE reads were re-called with MiXCR into one record per CDR3 protein. The sample consists of some 160,000 distinct CDR3 sequences, approximately 6.7% of them appearing once. The data belong to a study of T cells after yellow fever vaccination. General study findings and limits: Abundant bulk-population clonotypes could contaminate the FACS-sorted repertoires. Reappearance after the booster was seen for most primary-vaccination clones, at more than 95% CD4 and more than 80% CD8. Some clonotypes, a small share, were shared between CD4 and CD8 compartments.

The germline gives CDR1 SEHNR, CDR2 FQNEAQ (reference sequence). This CDR3 contains 15 residues. V was cut by 7 bases and J by 0 bases, with 16 bases left in between. This TCR came from a man aged 18-30 years who received the YFV17D yellow fever vaccine. The chain is built from TRBV7-9 and TRBJ2-7; D perhaps matches TRBD1 (6 bases). This sample comprised CD4+ T cells sorted from PBMCs, obtained about 5 days after the first yellow fever vaccination. The CDR3 nucleotides read TGTGCCAGCAAAGGTCTGAAGGGGGACTCCTACGAGCAGTACTTC. Translated, it gives CASKGLKGDSYEQYF. The variable domain in full, with the rest retrieved from reference TRBV7-9 and TRBJ2-7, is DTGVSQNPRHKITKRGQNVTFRCDPISEHNRLYWYRQTLGQGPEFLTYFQNEAQLEKSRLLSDRFSAERPKGSFSTLEIQRTEQGDSAMYLCASKGLKGDSYEQYFGPGTRLTVT.